This entry lists 27 T cell receptor beta chains sequenced from one sample in a study of vaccination and CD4 T cells after COVID-19. Described treatment: approximately 10-day PBMC culture with coronavirus spike peptide pools or control peptides (ViraFEST assay). These receptors have no identified antigens. The Oncomine TCR Beta short-read assay generated sequence data from the DNA of cultured CD4+ T cells. TCRdb re-called the PCR reads with MiXCR, one entry per CDR3 protein. The data hold 6,400 or so distinct CDR3 sequences, with approximately 21% observed a single time. Sample: CD4+ T cells from blood, cultured in vitro, taken after SARS-CoV-2 vaccination. The origin of the receptors is a human donor who had recovered from COVID-19.

Note on this clonotype: No conserved phenylalanine or tryptophan is present at the end of the CDR3, so a read error is the likely explanation. The rearrangement links TRBV7-2 to TRBJ1-2; D unclear. The ends were cut back, 5 bases at V and 9 bases at J, with 16 bases in the middle. The CDR3 consists of 13 residues. CDR1 SGHTA and CDR2 FQGNSA come from the germline V gene. The CDR3 reads CASSLNSPRRYTL. The CDR3 DNA follows: TGTGCCAGCAGCCTCAACAGCCCACGTCGCTACACCCTC.

This clonotype was counted a few times. The chain couples TRBV24-1 to TRBJ2-3, with TRBD1 matching 7 bases. From germline, CDR1 is KGHDR and CDR2 SFDVKD. This CDR3 has 16 residues. J gave up 5 bases and V 2 bases, and 9 bases lay outside the gene matches. The CDR3 nucleotides are TGTGCCACCAGTGATTCCGGGGACAGCGTCATAGATACGCAGTATTTT. It codes for CATSDSGDSVIDTQYF.

The chain couples TRBV10-3 to TRBJ2-5; 10 bases align to TRBD2. The CDR3 runs to 14 residues. V lost 5 bases to trimming and J lost 3 bases; unmatched junction nucleotides: 3. Germline CDR1 reads ENHRY; CDR2 reads SYGVKD. DNA of the CDR3: TGTGCCATCAGTCTAGCGGGAGAGGAAGAGACCCAGTACTTC. Residues: CAISLAGEEETQYF.

This clonotype came up once. CDR3 in amino acids: CASSQYGTSSSYEQYF. The CDR3 DNA follows: TGTGCCAGCAGCCAGTATGGGACTAGCTCGTCCTACGAGCAGTACTTC. This chain links TRBV5-6 with TRBJ2-7; the match to TRBD2 covers 9 bases. J was trimmed by 1 base and V by 4 bases; bases with no gene match: 9. Germline V gives CDR1 SGHDT, CDR2 YYEEEE. This CDR3 contains 16 residues.

This clonotype is medium-sized within its sample. The chain joins TRBV20-1 to TRBJ2-5, with TRBD2 identical over 11 bases. V lost 5 bases and J lost 5; bases outside the gene matches: 16. The CDR3 extends over 17 amino acids. The germline V gene has CDR1 DFQATT and CDR2 SNEGSKA (reference sequence). The CDR3, as DNA: TGCAGTGCTCGTACCAAATCAACTAGCGGGAGAATGGAGACCCAGTACTTC. The encoded protein is CSARTKSTSGRMETQYF.

Within the sample, this clonotype is medium-sized (0.01 to 0.1%). This chain joins TRBV20-1 and TRBJ1-5, with D hard to call. This CDR3 has 12 amino acids. The germline CDR1 and CDR2 sequences are DFQATT and SNEGSKA (reference sequence). Trimming stripped 1 base from V and 0 bases from J, with 1 base between. In nucleotides, the CDR3 is TGCAGTGCTAGAGGTAGCAATCAGCCCCAGCATTTT. It is translated as CSARGSNQPQHF.

This clonotype showed up just a few times. The rearrangement links TRBV28 to TRBJ1-2; D possibly corresponds to TRBD1 (5 bases). The CDR3 length is 12 residues. V gave up 11 bases and J gave up 8 bases, with 18 bases separating them. Germline V gene data show CDR1 as MDHEN and CDR2 as SYDVKM. CDR3 amino acids: CACRDSGFGYTF. DNA of the CDR3: TGTGCCTGCCGGGACTCAGGCTTCGGCTACACCTTC.

This clonotype appeared a few times. The chain links TRBV29-1 to TRBJ2-3; 7 bases align to TRBD1. This CDR3 is built from 10 residues. With 0 bases clipped from V and 14 bases from J, the junction kept 2 bases outside the gene matches. In germline, CDR1 is SQVTM, CDR2 ANQGSEA. CDR3 DNA sequence: TGCAGCGTTGAAGAAGACAGGGTGTATTTT. It yields the protein CSVEEDRVYF.

The sample holds a few counts of this clonotype. The V and J genes are TRBV6-1 and TRBJ1-5; 8 bases match TRBD1. V gave up 6 bases and J gave up 6 bases; unmatched junction bases: 4. There are 13 residues in the CDR3. Germline assignment: CDR1 MNHNS and CDR2 SASEGT. The CDR3 loop is CASRQGESQPQHF. The CDR3, as DNA: TGTGCCAGCAGACAGGGGGAGAGTCAGCCCCAGCATTTT.

This clonotype was seen a few times. The gene calls are TRBV29-1 and TRBJ1-2, with 8 bases identical to TRBD1. Germline-derived CDR1 and CDR2 are SQVTM and ANQGSEA. There are 13 residues in the CDR3. V gave up 3 bases and J gave up 7 bases; unmatched junction bases: 7. CDR3 in amino acids: CSVENRGFGGYTF. The CDR3 DNA reads TGCAGCGTTGAGAACAGGGGGTTCGGTGGCTACACCTTC. Full variable domain (remainder filled in from reference TRBV29-1 and TRBJ1-2): SAVISQKPSRDICQRGTSLTIQCQVDSQVTMMFWYRQQPGQSLTLIATANQGSEATYESGFVIDKFPISRPNLTFSTLTVSNMSPEDSSIYLCSVENRGFGGYTFGSGTRLTVV.

This sequence joins TRBV23-1 and TRBJ2-5; D is uncertain. TRBV23-1 is assigned to the ORF class and has an uncertain function. This CDR3 has 12 residues. The ends were cut back, 4 bases at V and 3 bases at J, with 6 bases in the middle. The CDR3 region has the DNA TGCGCCAGCAGTCGGGGAAAAGAGACCCAGTACTTC. It translates to CASSRGKETQYF.

CDR3 nucleotides: TGTGCCAGCAGTACTAGCTCTGGACCTGGAATCGCTGAAGCTTTCTTT. Translation gives CASSTSSGPGIAEAFF. The chain links TRBV28 to TRBJ1-1, with D hard to call. The CDR3 covers 16 residues. V gave up 5 bases and J gave up 6 bases, with 22 bases separating them. Germline V gene sequence: CDR1 MDHEN, CDR2 SYDVKM.

There are a few counts of this clonotype. The V call is TRBV7-6, the J call TRBJ2-6; D not resolved. V shed 2 bases and J shed 2 bases, with 4 bases lying between them. Germline V gene data show CDR1 as SGHVS and CDR2 as FNYEAQ. The CDR3 covers 14 residues. The CDR3 nucleotides read TGTGCCAGCAGCTTATCAACTGGGGCCAACGTCCTGACTTTC. Protein product: CASSLSTGANVLTF. Supplemented by reference TRBV7-6 and TRBJ2-6, the full variable domain reads GAGVSQSPRYKVTKRGQDVALRCDPISGHVSLYWYRQALGQGPEFLTYFNYEAQQDKSGLPNDRFSAERPEGSISTLTIQRTEQRDSAMYRCASSLSTGANVLTFGAGSRLTVL.

The rearrangement joins TRBV6-1 to TRBJ1-2, with 7 bases fitting TRBD1. The V gene's germline CDR1 is MNHNS and CDR2 SASEGT. Germline trimming cut 6 bases from V and 4 bases from J; bases unmatched to any gene: 8. The CDR3 covers 14 residues. This chain's CDR3 is CASRESTGSYGYTF. In nucleotides, the CDR3 is TGTGCCAGCAGAGAATCGACAGGGAGCTATGGCTACACCTTC.

This clonotype was seen a few times. The chain combines TRBV18 with TRBJ1-6; TRBD1 is a possible D gene (6 bases). Germline V gene data show CDR1 as KGHSH and CDR2 as LQKENI. The germline V and J ends were trimmed by 5 bases and 8 bases, with 13 bases remaining between them. The CDR3 sequence is 14 residues long. The CDR3 nucleotides read TGTGCCAGCTCAGAACAGGGTGGGGATTCACCCCTCCACTTT. Translation: CASSEQGGDSPLHF.

In this sample, this clonotype is medium-sized. This chain uses TRBV20-1 with TRBJ2-7; 11 nucleotides match TRBD1. V lost 3 bases to trimming and J lost 3 bases; unmatched junction nucleotides: 4. Germline CDR1 is DFQATT and CDR2 is SNEGSKA (reference sequence). The CDR3 extends over 14 amino acids. The CDR3 loop reads CSARAGQGDYEQYF. The CDR3, as DNA: TGCAGTGCTAGGGCGGGACAGGGGGACTACGAGCAGTACTTC.

By share, this clonotype counts as medium-sized (0.01 to 0.1%). The chain has TRBV24-1 and TRBJ2-1; 7 bases are shared with TRBD1. The CDR3 consists of 15 residues. V was pared by 6 bases and J by 4 bases, with 8 bases of the junction left unmatched. Germline V gene sequence: CDR1 KGHDR, CDR2 SFDVKD. Here the CDR3 DNA reads TGTGCCACCAGTCAGGGGACAGCAGAATACAATGAGCAGTTCTTC. It translates to CATSQGTAEYNEQFF.

The sample holds a few counts of this clonotype. This sequence joins TRBV28 and TRBJ2-6; D is perhaps TRBD1 (5 bases). The CDR3 is 19 residues long. Germline-derived CDR1 and CDR2 are MDHEN and SYDVKM. The V end lost 6 bases, the J end lost 0 bases, and 21 bases lay between the germline ends. The CDR3 bases are TGTGCCAGCAGAGCCCCTAGGGGTGTCCCTCTCTCTGGGGCCAACGTCCTGACTTTC. It yields the protein CASRAPRGVPLSGANVLTF. The full variable domain, rest sourced from reference TRBV28 and TRBJ2-6, is DVKVTQSSRYLVKRTGEKVFLECVQDMDHENMFWYRQDPGLGLRLIYFSYDVKMKEKGDIPEGYSVSREKKERFSLILESASTNQTSMYLCASRAPRGVPLSGANVLTFGAGSRLTVL.

This clonotype showed up just a few times. The chain links TRBV6-1 to TRBJ1-2; D remains ambiguous. Trimming pared 1 base from V and 2 bases from J, leaving 5 bases between. Germline values: CDR1 MNHNS, CDR2 SASEGT. The CDR3 sequence is 13 residues long. The CDR3 spells CASSEVVNYGYTF. The CDR3 DNA reads TGTGCCAGCAGTGAAGTGGTGAACTATGGCTACACCTTC.

By sample fraction, this clonotype is medium-sized. V gene TRBV6-5 combines with J gene TRBJ2-7, with unresolved D. The CDR3 spans 13 residues. Germline V gives CDR1 MNHEY, CDR2 SVGAGI. Trimming cost V 4 bases and J 3 bases, with 10 bases left between them. The CDR3 nucleotides read TGTGCCAGCAGTTTATCCAGGAGCTACGAGCAGTACTTC. This gives the protein CASSLSRSYEQYF.

This chain connects TRBV24-1 to TRBJ1-2, with a possible D match to TRBD1 (6 bases). The V gene lost 5 bases and the J gene lost 7 bases, with 13 bases spanning the gap. Germline V gives CDR1 KGHDR, CDR2 SFDVKD. The CDR3 sequence is 13 residues long. The CDR3 is CATSVSDSSGYTF. CDR3 nucleotide sequence: TGTGCCACCAGTGTCTCGGACAGTAGTGGCTACACCTTC.

The chain links TRBV20-1 to TRBJ2-3; D remains ambiguous. The V gene's germline CDR1 is DFQATT and CDR2 SNEGSKA (reference sequence). There are 15 residues in the CDR3. Trimming left V 3 bases short and J 0 bases short, with 13 bases between. The CDR3 spells CSARNPRSSTDTQYF. The DNA of the CDR3 is TGCAGTGCTAGGAACCCCCGAAGTAGCACAGATACGCAGTATTTT.

This clonotype was found a few times. This rearrangement joins TRBV28 to TRBJ1-6; 7 positions match TRBD1. In germline, CDR1 is MDHEN, CDR2 SYDVKM. J gave up 6 bases and V 10 bases, and 9 bases lay outside the gene matches. The CDR3 extends over 14 amino acids. The CDR3 nucleotides read TGTGCCACCACGGGACAGACACTTAATTCACCCCTCCACTTT. Protein: CATTGQTLNSPLHF.

Concerning this clonotype itself: A much bigger clone sits one base away, suggesting this may be a read error. The chain employs TRBV6-5 and TRBJ2-3, with TRBD1 as a possible D gene (6 bases). CDR3 size: 11 residues. Per germline, CDR1 MNHEY and CDR2 SVGAGI. CDR3 region: CTSSWGHTQYF. The CDR3 coding sequence is TGTACCAGCAGTTGGGGGCATACGCAGTATTTT.

The chain is built from TRBV6-2 or TRBV6-3 and TRBJ2-3; no definite D call. This CDR3 comprises 15 residues. CDR1 and CDR2 from the germline V gene are MNHEY and SVGEGT. With 1 base removed from V and 2 bases from J, the gap between germline ends came to 10 bases. The chain's CDR3 is CASSYYAGDTDTQYF. The CDR3 DNA reads as TGTGCCAGCAGTTACTACGCCGGAGACACAGATACGCAGTATTTT.

The sample holds a few counts of this clonotype. The V gene is TRBV28, the J gene TRBJ1-1, with a possible D match to TRBD1 (5 bases). CDR1 is MDHEN and CDR2 is SYDVKM in the germline V gene. Trimming cost V 7 bases and J 3 bases, with 12 bases left between them. CDR3 length: 13 residues. The CDR3 here is CASKLTDYTEAFF. The CDR3 DNA reads as TGTGCCAGCAAATTGACAGACTACACTGAAGCTTTCTTT.

Judged by abundance, this clonotype is medium-sized. The V and J genes are TRBV7-2 and TRBJ2-3; D not certain. Germline loops: CDR1 SGHTA, CDR2 FQGNSA. The V end was cut by 5 bases, the J end by 2 bases, with 5 bases between. The CDR3 extends over 12 amino acids. The CDR3: CASSPFTDTQYF. CDR3 DNA sequence: TGTGCCAGCAGCCCCTTCACAGATACGCAGTATTTT.